Below are 7 T cell receptor beta chains sequenced from a single sample in a study of Tregs in tolerant kidney transplant recipients. Method: immunoSEQ multiplex PCR; TCRdb's copy keeps in-frame clones and lacks some. The profile shows some 250,000 clones, roughly 80% of them singletons. The material sequenced was CD4+ T cells from blood. The receptors originated from a human donor in good health.

The chain couples TRBV13 to TRBJ1-2; 7 bases are shared with TRBD1. This CDR3 is 15 amino acids long. Trimming removed 5 bases from V and 5 bases from J; junction bases left unmatched: 11. Germline CDR1 PRHDT, CDR2 FYEKMQ (reference sequence). The CDR3 DNA reads as TGTGCCAGCAGCACCCGACAGGGACTCCTATATGGCTACACCTTC. It codes for CASSTRQGLLYGYTF.

The chain has TRBV4-2 and TRBJ2-5; tentatively, D is TRBD2 (6 bases). The DNA end favors TRBJ2-7, so the J call may be wrong. The CDR3 contains 19 residues. The germline V gene has CDR1 LGHNA and CDR2 YNFKEQ. The chain's CDR3 is CASSQDPFTRRRRVGEQYF. The DNA of the CDR3 is TGTGCCAGCAGCCAAGATCCATTCACACGGCGCCGGAGGGTGGGCGAGCAGTACTTC.

This clone has just a few counts. This chain links TRBV6-6 with TRBJ1-1; weak D call: TRBD1 (5 bases). There are 15 residues in the CDR3. V was pared by 8 bases and J by 1 base, with 17 bases between. The germline V gene encodes CDR1 MNHNY and CDR2 SVGAGI (reference sequence). The CDR3 is CASGHPHGANTEAFF. The CDR3 region has the DNA TGTGCCAGCGGACATCCCCATGGGGCGAACACTGAAGCTTTCTTT.

This chain uses TRBV6-5 with TRBJ2-7; weak D call: TRBD1 (5 bases). V gave up 2 bases and J gave up 2 bases, with 10 bases separating them. Germline V gives CDR1 MNHEY, CDR2 SVGAGI. The CDR3 runs 14 residues. The CDR3 reads CASSYTTGPYEQYF. CDR3 bases: TGTGCCAGCAGTTACACTACAGGCCCCTACGAGCAGTACTTC.

The rearrangement links TRBV5-1 to TRBJ2-7; 11 bases map to TRBD1. The CDR3 is made up of 15 amino acids. Germline CDR1 and CDR2: SGHRS and YFSETQ. V lost 9 bases to trimming and J lost 6 bases; unmatched junction nucleotides: 14. Here the CDR3 reads CATRTGGANFGEQYF. CDR3 DNA sequence: TGCGCCACCAGGACAGGGGGCGCGAATTTTGGCGAGCAGTACTTC.

The genes are TRBV29-1 and TRBJ2-5, with TRBD2 as a possible D gene (6 bases). Germline assignment: CDR1 SQVTM and CDR2 ANQGSEA. The ends were cut back, 2 bases at V and 5 bases at J, with 9 bases in the middle. The CDR3 contains 12 residues. The CDR3 nucleotides are TGCAGCGTTGAAAGCGGGTCGGAGACCCAGTACTTC. It yields the protein CSVESGSETQYF.

The chain joins TRBV18 to TRBJ1-3; 7 bases map to TRBD1. CDR1 KGHSH and CDR2 LQKENI come from the germline V gene. CDR3 length equals 18 residues. V dropped 2 bases and J dropped 0; count of bases not matched to a gene: 10. The CDR3 here is CASSPKLTGANSGNTIYF. The CDR3 DNA sequence: TGTGCCAGCTCACCAAAGTTAACAGGGGCCAACTCTGGAAACACCATATATTTT. The complete variable domain, with remaining parts taken from reference TRBV18 and TRBJ1-3, reads NAGVMQNPRHLVRRRGQEARLRCSPMKGHSHVYWYRQLPEEGLKFMVYLQKENIIDESGMPKERFSAEFPKEGPSILRIQQVVRGDSAAYFCASSPKLTGANSGNTIYFGEGSWLTVV.